This T cell receptor (beta chain) is drawn from a study of shared clonotypes between healthy human individuals. Regarding the study as a whole: Naive subsets usually exceeded memory subsets in estimated richness. Blood alone was sampled, and tissue repertoires likely differ.

Concerning this clone itself: As yet, its antigen is unknown.

Clones were read by immunoSEQ multiplex PCR, and TCRdb kept only the in-frame ones, dropping some. Among millions of clones, approximately 95% were seen once, and the ten largest hold 0.1% to 0.15%. Healthy adults negative for HIV, lacking recent acute infections or vaccinations, served as donors. Trimming took 0 bases from V and 3 from J, leaving 11 bases between them. The V gene's germline CDR1 is ENHRY and CDR2 SYGVKD. The CDR3 runs 16 residues. The receptor was derived from a young man in good health. The V and J genes are TRBV10-3 and TRBJ1-4; D gene unclear. The material sequenced was naive CD4+ T cells sorted from blood. Sample subset: CD45RA+ positively selected. The CDR3 bases are TGTGCCATCAGTGAGTCAGTTCCCTCGGCTAATGAAAAACTGTTTTTT. It encodes CAISESVPSANEKLFF.